The rows below give T cell receptor beta chains drawn from one sample of a study of cytomegalovirus exposure and HLA in healthy donors. Here immunoSEQ multiplex PCR was the method, and the copy in TCRdb shows in-frame clones only, minus some. Among a few hundred thousand clones listed, 70% to 90% were seen once. Sequencing was done on a sample of PBMCs. Source of these receptors: a woman aged 60-70 years in good health and CMV-seropositive. CDR3s include the opening cysteine and the closing phenylalanine or tryptophan. The D gene is left open where the match is weak.

14,TRBV28,-,TRBJ1-5,TGTGCCAGCAGTCCCTCCTTGGTGGGCCAGCCCCAGCATTTT,CASSPSLVGQPQHF
14,TRBV6-1,-,TRBJ2-2,TGTGCCAGCAGTGGTTCCGCGAACACCGGGGAGCTGTTTTTT,CASSGSANTGELFF
16,TRBV6-1,-,TRBJ2-3,TGTGCCAGCAGTGAAGCTCACGGAGAGTACACAGATACGCAGTATTTT,CASSEAHGEYTDTQYF
13,TRBV5-6,-,TRBJ1-1,TGTGCCAGCAGCTTGGTGGGGAGCACTGAAGCTTTCTTT,CASSLVGSTEAFF
13,TRBV29-1,-,TRBJ1-2,TGCAGCGTTTGGTTACAGGGTCTAGATGGCTACACCTTC,CSVWLQGLDGYTF
15,TRBV28,-,TRBJ2-7,TGTGCCAGCAGCTCCAACAGGGAACTCCCTTACGAGCAGTACTTC,CASSSNRELPYEQYF
14,TRBV6-1,TRBD1,TRBJ1-2,TGTGCCAGCAGGGACCCACAGGGGGCGCGGGGCTACACCTTC,CASRDPQGARGYTF
13,TRBV29-1,-,TRBJ1-1,TGCAGCGCCCAAGGGGCCGGATACACTGAAGCTTTCTTT,CSAQGAGYTEAFF
18,TRBV10-2,TRBD2,TRBJ2-3,TGCGCCAGCTTGACAGTAGCGGGGCGACGAGAGAGAACAGATACGCAGTATTTT,CASLTVAGRRERTDTQYF
12,TRBV13,-,TRBJ2-1,TGTGCCAGCAGCTTAGGGCAGGCTGAGCAGTTCTTC,CASSLGQAEQFF
16,TRBV4-1,TRBD2,TRBJ2-5,TGCGCCAGCAGCCTTAGACTAGCGGGGACCCAAGAGACCCAGTACTTC,CASSLRLAGTQETQYF
13,TRBV15,-,TRBJ2-1,TGTGCCACCAGCCGAGACGTTCCCGATGAGCAGTTCTTC,CATSRDVPDEQFF
17,TRBV7-9,TRBD2,TRBJ2-1,TGTGCCAGCAGCTTATCCGTTAGCCTAGCGGGATTCAATGAGCAGTTCTTC,CASSLSVSLAGFNEQFF
11,TRBV7-2,-,TRBJ2-7,TGTGCCAGCAGCCGAATTTACGAGCAGTACTTC,CASSRIYEQYF
18,TRBV12-2,-,TRBJ2-5,TGTGCAAGTCGCTTAGAAACCCTTGGGACAGGTAGGCGGGAGACCCAGTACTTC,CASRLETLGTGRRETQYF
16,TRBV27,TRBD2,TRBJ2-1,TGTGCCAGCAGTCCCCTGAGTAGCGGGAAAACGAATGAGCAGTTCTTC,CASSPLSSGKTNEQFF
15,TRBV6-5,TRBD2,TRBJ2-1,TGTGCCAGCAGGAGCGGGGGAGTAGCGTACAATGAGCAGTTCTTC,CASRSGGVAYNEQFF
15,TRBV27,TRBD2,TRBJ2-1,TGTGCCAGCAGTTTCGGCGGGAGGGCCGCGAATGAGCAGTTCTTC,CASSFGGRAANEQFF